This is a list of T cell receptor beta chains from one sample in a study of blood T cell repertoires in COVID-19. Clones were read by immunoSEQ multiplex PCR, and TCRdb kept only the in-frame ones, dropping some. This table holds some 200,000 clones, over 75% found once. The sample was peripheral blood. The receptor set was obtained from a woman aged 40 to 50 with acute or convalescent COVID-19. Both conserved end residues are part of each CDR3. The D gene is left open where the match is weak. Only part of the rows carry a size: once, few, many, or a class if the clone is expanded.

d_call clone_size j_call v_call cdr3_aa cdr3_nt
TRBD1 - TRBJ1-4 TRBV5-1 CASSTQGQGVEKLFF TGCGCCAGCAGCACTCAGGGACAGGGGGTTGAAAAACTGTTTTTT
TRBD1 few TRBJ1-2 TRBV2 CASSGYRGAYGYTF TGTGCCAGCAGTGGCTACAGGGGGGCCTATGGCTACACCTTC
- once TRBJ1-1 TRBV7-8 CASSLAGGAYYIRNTEAFF TGTGCCAGCAGCTTAGCGGGGGGGGCGTATTATATTCGGAACACTGAAGCTTTCTTT
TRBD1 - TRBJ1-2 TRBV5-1 CASSLLDREDGYTF TGCGCCAGCAGCTTACTCGACAGGGAGGATGGCTACACCTTC
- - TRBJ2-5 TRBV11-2 CASSLAAGETQYF TGTGCCAGCAGCTTAGCGGCGGGAGAGACCCAGTACTTC
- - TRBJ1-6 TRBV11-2 CASSLRGLAHSPLHF TGTGCCAGCAGCCTTAGAGGTCTTGCCCATTCACCCCTCCACTTT
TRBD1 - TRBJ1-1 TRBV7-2 CASSWDRGNTEAFF TGTGCCAGCAGCTGGGACAGGGGGAACACTGAAGCTTTCTTT
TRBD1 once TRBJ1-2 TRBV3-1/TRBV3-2 CASSQGQGAQGYTF TGTGCCAGCAGCCAAGGACAGGGGGCACAGGGCTACACCTTC
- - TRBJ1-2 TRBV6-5 CASRTRGANYGYTF TGTGCCAGCAGAACTCGGGGGGCTAACTATGGCTACACCTTC
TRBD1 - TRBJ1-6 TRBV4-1 CASSQPDRAGGSPLHF TGCGCCAGCAGCCAACCCGACAGGGCAGGGGGTTCACCCCTCCACTTT
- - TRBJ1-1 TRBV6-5 CATLSDRFTEAFF TGTGCCACCCTCTCCGACAGGTTCACTGAAGCTTTCTTT
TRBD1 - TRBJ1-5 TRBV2 CASSRDRGRGQPQHF TGTGCCAGCAGCCGGGACAGGGGAAGGGGGCAGCCCCAGCATTTT
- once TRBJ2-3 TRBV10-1 CASSESSGDTQYF TGCGCCAGCAGTGAGAGTAGCGGAGATACGCAGTATTTT
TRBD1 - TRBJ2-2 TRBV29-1 CSVELLTGANTGELFF TGCAGCGTTGAACTATTGACAGGGGCGAACACCGGGGAGCTGTTTTTT
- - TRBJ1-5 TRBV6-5 CASRADRPCQPQHF TGTGCCAGCAGGGCCGACAGGCCGTGTCAGCCCCAGCATTTT
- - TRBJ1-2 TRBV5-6 CASSLEPGKNYGYTF TGTGCCAGCAGCTTGGAGCCAGGGAAGAACTATGGCTACACCTTC
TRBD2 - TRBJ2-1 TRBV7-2 CASSPPGLARNEQFF TGTGCCAGCAGCCCTCCGGGACTAGCGAGGAATGAGCAGTTCTTC
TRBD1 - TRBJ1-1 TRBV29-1 CSVLGQGGSTEAFF TGCAGCGTCCTAGGACAGGGTGGCAGCACTGAAGCTTTCTTT
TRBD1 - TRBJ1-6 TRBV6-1 CASSVLGDRGLSPLHF TGTGCCAGCAGTGTCCTTGGGGACAGGGGGCTTTCACCCCTCCACTTT
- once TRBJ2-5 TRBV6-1 CASSERGGYEETQYF TGTGCCAGCAGTGAACGTGGGGGCTATGAGGAGACCCAGTACTTC
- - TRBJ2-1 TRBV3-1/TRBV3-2 CASSQHRQVVRPYNEQFF TGTGCCAGCAGCCAACATAGACAAGTGGTAAGACCCTACAATGAGCAGTTCTTC
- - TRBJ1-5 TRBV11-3 CASSSYPTNHRTVSNQPQHF TGTGCCAGCAGCTCCTACCCCACTAATCACAGGACAGTTAGCAATCAGCCCCAGCATTTT
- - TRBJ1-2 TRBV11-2 CASSLGSGEHGYTF TGTGCCAGCAGTTTAGGCTCCGGGGAGCATGGCTACACCTTC
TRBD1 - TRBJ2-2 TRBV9 CASSGQGSGELFF TGTGCCAGCAGCGGACAGGGGTCCGGGGAGCTGTTTTTT
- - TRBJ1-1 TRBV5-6 CASSFDGVNTEAFF TGTGCCAGCAGCTTTGACGGAGTGAACACTGAAGCTTTCTTT